The 26 T cell receptor beta chains reported below all come from one sample, sequenced in a study of metastatic and nonmetastatic thyroid tumors. TCRdb ran MiXCR on the PCR reads. The repertoire holds over 20,000 clones, with roughly 12% as singletons. All patients reached thyroid surgery having received no treatment beforehand. The source material was blood. These TCRs come from a female donor with papillary thyroid cancer or a benign thyroid nodule (not recorded which). Some clones in this sample may be carry-over from other donors' samples.

The chain links TRBV19 to TRBJ1-5; 9 nucleotides align to TRBD1. V trimming: 0 bases; J trimming: 2 bases; junction bases outside the gene matches: 2. The CDR3 spans 16 residues. The germline CDR1 and CDR2 sequences are LNHDA and SQIVND (reference sequence). CDR3 sequence: CASSIEQGAGNQPQHF. The DNA for the CDR3 is TGTGCCAGTAGTATAGAACAGGGGGCCGGCAATCAGCCCCAGCATTTT.

This clone was seen a few times. This chain uses TRBV28 with TRBJ1-2; no reliable D call. With 6 bases removed from V and 5 bases from J, the gap between germline ends came to 10 bases. The CDR3 consists of 12 residues. Germline V gene lookup returns CDR1 MDHEN and CDR2 SYDVKM. The CDR3 DNA reads TGTGCCAGCAGCCCAGCCAGGTATGGCTACACCTTC. Translation gives CASSPARYGYTF.

This clone was observed a handful of times. V is TRBV29-1 and J is TRBJ2-7; possible D gene TRBD2, 6 bases. Germline V gene lookup returns CDR1 SQVTM and CDR2 ANQGSEA. This CDR3 contains 12 residues. The V and J ends lost 6 bases and 3 bases respectively, with 12 bases between them. The CDR3 loop reads CSVPTGLYEQYF. The CDR3 DNA follows: TGCAGCGTCCCGACGGGACTCTACGAGCAGTACTTC.

This clone was detected many times. The rearrangement links TRBV12-3 or TRBV12-4 to TRBJ1-1; no clear D. Trimming cost V 3 bases and J 11 bases, with 13 bases left between them. The CDR3 extends over 12 amino acids. In DNA, the CDR3 is TGTGCCAGCAGTTTGGTAGAAGGGCACGCTTTCTTT. The encoded protein is CASSLVEGHAFF.

This clone turned up a few times. This may be a read error, as it is one base from a much larger clone. CDR3 region: CVSRTGVETQYF. CDR3 nucleotides: TGTGTCAGCAGGACAGGGGTAGAGACCCAGTACTTC. The chain recombines TRBV6-2 or TRBV6-3 with TRBJ2-5; 9 positions agree with TRBD1. This CDR3 region has 12 residues. The V gene's germline CDR1 is MNHEY and CDR2 SVGEGT.

This clone was seen many times. The gene calls are TRBV7-3 and TRBJ2-7; D may be TRBD1 (6 bases). The V and J ends lost 2 bases and 2 bases respectively, with 7 bases between them. CDR1 is SGHTA, CDR2 FQGTGA, per germline. The CDR3 spans 13 residues. In nucleotides, the CDR3 is TGTGCCAGCAGCTTAGACAGGACCTACGAGCAGTACTTC. Translated: CASSLDRTYEQYF.

There are many counts of this clone. This specimen includes other DNA sequences encoding the same CDR3. As DNA, the CDR3 is TGTGCCACCAGCAGACCCATCGTTGGAGGGGCCGGTCCAGATACGCAGTATTTT. It is translated as CATSRPIVGGAGPDTQYF. The rearrangement uses TRBV15 and TRBJ2-3; maybe TRBD2 (6 bases). The CDR3 totals 18 residues. Germline assignment: CDR1 LNHNV and CDR2 YYDKDF (reference sequence). Trimming shortened V by 2 bases and J by 4 bases, and 22 bases separated the two germline ends.

The chain combines TRBV12-3 or TRBV12-4 with TRBJ1-1; no clear D. This CDR3 spans 13 amino acids. V was clipped by 2 bases and J by 6 bases, with 10 bases between them. CDR3 sequence reads: CASSLSSLAEAFF. The CDR3 nucleotides read TGTGCCAGCAGTTTAAGTAGCCTGGCTGAAGCTTTCTTT.

On this clone itself: This may be a read error, as it is one base from a much larger clone. V gene TRBV11-1 combines with J gene TRBJ2-3, with no clear D. CDR1 SGHAT and CDR2 FQDESV come from the germline V gene (reference sequence). There are 15 residues in the CDR3. Trimming shortened V by 5 bases and J by 3 bases, and 15 bases separated the two germline ends. CDR3 sequence reads: CASSPPRVNTDTQYF. The CDR3 DNA reads as TGTGCCAGCAGCCCCCCTCGGGTGAATACAGATACGCAGTATTTT.

By sample fraction, this clone is medium-sized (0.01 to 0.1%). The chain employs TRBV28 and TRBJ2-1; 7 nucleotides agree with TRBD2. The V gene end was trimmed by 6 bases and the J gene end by 0 bases; junction bases not matched to a gene: 8. The CDR3 consists of 16 residues. CDR1 and CDR2 (germline): MDHEN, SYDVKM. Written as DNA, the CDR3 is TGTGCCAGCAGCACGAAGCTAGCGGACTCCTACAATGAGCAGTTCTTC. It is translated as CASSTKLADSYNEQFF.

Points on this clone: A single base separates this from a much larger clone, so it may be a read error. The sample has other DNA sequences that encode this CDR3 too. The chain links TRBV19 to TRBJ1-5; no clear D gene. This CDR3 comprises 12 residues. Germline CDR1 LNHDA, CDR2 SQIVND (reference sequence). Trimming shortened V by 6 bases and J by 4 bases, and 7 bases separated the two germline ends. CDR3 amino acids: CASSGTNQPQHF. The DNA of the CDR3 is TGTGCCAGTAGCGGTACAAATCAGCCCCAGCATTTT.

This clone was detected ten times or more. V is TRBV14 and J is TRBJ1-1, with D perhaps TRBD1 (6 bases). The CDR3 is made up of 16 amino acids. Germline lookup yields CDR1 SGHDN and CDR2 FVKESK. V was clipped by 2 bases and J by 5 bases, with 18 bases between them. CDR3 coding DNA: TGTGCCAGCAGCCAATATATAGGCGGGGGGCGGACTGAAGCTTTCTTT. As protein: CASSQYIGGGRTEAFF.

The rearrangement joins TRBV11-2 to TRBJ2-1, with D possibly being TRBD2 (7 bases). Germline assignment: CDR1 SGHAT and CDR2 FQNNGV. Trimming removed 5 bases at V and 8 bases at J, with 22 bases between. The CDR3 is 16 amino acids. The CDR3 DNA is TGTGCCAGCAGCCCCTGCCGACTAGGGGGGGAGGATGAGCAGTTCTTC. Amino acids: CASSPCRLGGEDEQFF.

This clone was counted ten times or more. This rearrangement joins TRBV2 to TRBJ2-7; D ambiguous. Germline V CDR1 and CDR2: SNHLY, FYNNEI. With 8 bases removed from V and 0 bases from J, the gap between germline ends came to 14 bases. This CDR3 is built from 14 residues. The CDR3 nucleotides are TGTGCCAGCTCAGGACCACCAGGCTCCTACGAGCAGTACTTC. It is translated as CASSGPPGSYEQYF. The full variable domain, in which reference TRBV2 and TRBJ2-7 provide the parts outside the CDR3, is EPEVTQTPSHQVTQMGQEVILRCVPISNHLYFYWYRQILGQKVEFLVSFYNNEISEKSEIFDDQFSVERPDGSNFTLKIRSTKLEDSAMYFCASSGPPGSYEQYFGPGTRLTVT.

This clone was recorded at least ten times. The chain recombines TRBV10-3 with TRBJ2-7; D call uncertain. There are 14 residues in the CDR3. Trimming shortened V by 5 bases and J by 3 bases, and 14 bases separated the two germline ends. Germline V gene data show CDR1 as ENHRY and CDR2 as SYGVKD. The CDR3 DNA sequence: TGTGCCATCAGTTTTGGCGGCTCGGTCTACGAGCAGTACTTC. It translates to CAISFGGSVYEQYF.

Only a few counts were recorded for this clone. V is TRBV5-4 and J is TRBJ2-5; possibly TRBD1 or TRBD2 for D (5 bases each). Between the trimmed V and J ends, which lost 0 bases and 1 base, there was a span of 13 bases. CDR3 length: 16 amino acids. CDR1 is SGHNT, CDR2 YYREEE, per germline (reference sequence). The CDR3 DNA sequence: TGTGCCAGCAGCTTGGCCCCCTCGGGACGCCAAGAGACCCAGTACTTC. This encodes CASSLAPSGRQETQYF.

Comments on this clone: This sequence may be a read error, since a much larger clone differs from it by one base. Other DNA sequences from this sample encode an identical CDR3 as well. This chain uses TRBV19 with TRBJ2-4; D perhaps matches TRBD2 (6 bases). CDR1 and CDR2 (germline): LNHDA, SQIVND (reference sequence). This CDR3 has 15 amino acids. The V end lost 8 bases, the J end lost 2 bases, and 16 bases lay between the germline ends. Here the CDR3 reads CASRFSAGTKNIQYF. The DNA of the CDR3 is TGTGCCAGTCGATTTTCGGCGGGGACCAAAAACATTCAGTACTTC.

This clone was picked up many times. V usage is TRBV29-1 and J usage is TRBJ2-1; the D is unclear. This CDR3 region has 10 residues. Trimming removed 1 base from V and 10 bases from J, with 5 bases in between. Germline V gene sequence: CDR1 SQVTM, CDR2 ANQGSEA. CDR3 sequence reads: CSVEATEQFF. In nucleotides, the CDR3 is TGCAGCGTTGAAGCCACGGAGCAGTTCTTC.

This clone was found many times. This chain uses TRBV20-1 with TRBJ2-7; no reliable D call. V lost 6 bases and J lost 1, with 10 bases in between. The V gene's germline CDR1 is DFQATT and CDR2 SNEGSKA (reference sequence). The CDR3 has 12 residues. The CDR3 reads CSALRVSYEQYF. CDR3 in DNA: TGCAGTGCATTGAGAGTTTCCTACGAGCAGTACTTC.

This clone occurred a few times. The V call is TRBV18, the J call TRBJ2-6, with no clear D. Per germline, CDR1 KGHSH and CDR2 LQKENI. The CDR3 sequence is 15 residues long. Trimming removed 2 bases from V and 0 bases from J, with 5 bases in between. As DNA, the CDR3 is TGTGCCAGCTCACCAAGGCACTCTGGGGCCAACGTCCTGACTTTC. Protein sequence: CASSPRHSGANVLTF.

This clone was recorded many times. The CDR3 loop is CATSRDRGQGDTQYF. CDR3 in DNA: TGTGCCACCAGCAGAGATCGGGGACAGGGAGATACGCAGTATTTT. The chain is built from TRBV15 and TRBJ2-3; 9 bases match TRBD1. There are 15 residues in the CDR3. Germline-derived CDR1 and CDR2 are LNHNV and YYDKDF (reference sequence). After removal of 0 bases from V and 5 bases from J, the junction contained 3 bases not matched to a gene.

Judged by abundance, this clone is medium-sized. This chain joins TRBV10-3 and TRBJ2-5; D unresolved. The CDR3 spans 13 residues. The V end was cut by 4 bases, the J end by 3 bases, with 9 bases between. Looked up from germline, CDR1 is ENHRY and CDR2 is SYGVKD. In nucleotides, the CDR3 is TGTGCCATCAGTGCTGGCCAGAAAGAGACCCAGTACTTC. Its protein is CAISAGQKETQYF.

This clone appeared many times. J is TRBJ2-7 and V is TRBV20-1; 9 bases are shared with TRBD2. CDR1 is DFQATT and CDR2 is SNEGSKA in the germline V gene (reference sequence). V lost 1 base to trimming and J lost 3 bases; unmatched junction nucleotides: 7. The CDR3 totals 15 residues. This chain's CDR3 is CSARAVAGDSYEQYF. The CDR3 DNA follows: TGCAGTGCTAGAGCTGTAGCGGGAGACAGCTACGAGCAGTACTTC.

This clone was seen many times. The rearrangement links TRBV4-1 to TRBJ1-4; 11 nucleotides align to TRBD1. Looked up from germline, CDR1 is MGHRA and CDR2 is YSYEKL. V lost 3 bases to trimming and J lost 2 bases; unmatched junction nucleotides: 11. The CDR3 consists of 19 residues. The CDR3 loop reads CASSHEDRGRMATNEKLFF. As DNA, the CDR3 is TGCGCCAGCAGCCACGAGGACAGGGGGCGAATGGCGACTAATGAAAAACTGTTTTTT.

This clone was seen repeatedly, ten times or more. The chain employs TRBV19 and TRBJ2-7; D is undetermined. Germline CDR1 and CDR2: LNHDA and SQIVND (reference sequence). V lost 0 bases to trimming and J lost 3 bases, with 9 bases between them. This CDR3 contains 14 residues. The DNA for the CDR3 is TGTGCCAGTAGTATAGATCGCTATTACTACGAGCAGTACTTC. This encodes CASSIDRYYYEQYF.

This clone was counted at least ten times. The chain joins TRBV20-1 to TRBJ2-2; D gene uncertain. Trimming left V 5 bases short and J 0 bases short, with 16 bases between. Germline-derived CDR1 and CDR2 are DFQATT and SNEGSKA (reference sequence). This CDR3 has 16 amino acids. The CDR3 bases are TGCAGTGCTCTCCCGCCAAGAGACACGAACACCGGGGAGCTGTTTTTT. Its protein product is CSALPPRDTNTGELFF.